Listed here is a single T cell receptor beta chain. Germline CDR1 is LGHDT and CDR2 is YNNKEL (reference sequence). With V trimmed by 1 base and J by 7 bases, 3 bases remained unmatched. The CDR3 runs 14 residues. This sample is drawn from a study of blood T cell repertoires in COVID-19. At the level of the study: The samples span acute and convalescent COVID-19 from the United States, Italy and Spain. The analysed material was cDNA or gDNA that came from T cells, B-cell-depleted T cells, or PBMCs.

In the study's own analysis: Researchers report that nucleated cell counts were estimated from reference gene primer amplification. TCRdb keeps only in-frame clones here, not all; method: immunoSEQ multiplex PCR. That table is the source of V, J and clone size, and D and trimming were worked out from the DNA. The sample holds more than 65,000 clones, roughly 82% seen once. The gene calls are TRBV3-1 (or the pseudogene TRBV3-2) and TRBJ1-2; 10 nucleotides agree with TRBD1. The TCR originated in a woman aged 45 to 65 with acute or convalescent COVID-19. The sample was peripheral blood. CDR3 bases: TGTGCCAGCAGCCAAGGACAGGGGGCTGGTGGCTACACCTTC. Amino acid sequence: CASSQGQGAGGYTF.